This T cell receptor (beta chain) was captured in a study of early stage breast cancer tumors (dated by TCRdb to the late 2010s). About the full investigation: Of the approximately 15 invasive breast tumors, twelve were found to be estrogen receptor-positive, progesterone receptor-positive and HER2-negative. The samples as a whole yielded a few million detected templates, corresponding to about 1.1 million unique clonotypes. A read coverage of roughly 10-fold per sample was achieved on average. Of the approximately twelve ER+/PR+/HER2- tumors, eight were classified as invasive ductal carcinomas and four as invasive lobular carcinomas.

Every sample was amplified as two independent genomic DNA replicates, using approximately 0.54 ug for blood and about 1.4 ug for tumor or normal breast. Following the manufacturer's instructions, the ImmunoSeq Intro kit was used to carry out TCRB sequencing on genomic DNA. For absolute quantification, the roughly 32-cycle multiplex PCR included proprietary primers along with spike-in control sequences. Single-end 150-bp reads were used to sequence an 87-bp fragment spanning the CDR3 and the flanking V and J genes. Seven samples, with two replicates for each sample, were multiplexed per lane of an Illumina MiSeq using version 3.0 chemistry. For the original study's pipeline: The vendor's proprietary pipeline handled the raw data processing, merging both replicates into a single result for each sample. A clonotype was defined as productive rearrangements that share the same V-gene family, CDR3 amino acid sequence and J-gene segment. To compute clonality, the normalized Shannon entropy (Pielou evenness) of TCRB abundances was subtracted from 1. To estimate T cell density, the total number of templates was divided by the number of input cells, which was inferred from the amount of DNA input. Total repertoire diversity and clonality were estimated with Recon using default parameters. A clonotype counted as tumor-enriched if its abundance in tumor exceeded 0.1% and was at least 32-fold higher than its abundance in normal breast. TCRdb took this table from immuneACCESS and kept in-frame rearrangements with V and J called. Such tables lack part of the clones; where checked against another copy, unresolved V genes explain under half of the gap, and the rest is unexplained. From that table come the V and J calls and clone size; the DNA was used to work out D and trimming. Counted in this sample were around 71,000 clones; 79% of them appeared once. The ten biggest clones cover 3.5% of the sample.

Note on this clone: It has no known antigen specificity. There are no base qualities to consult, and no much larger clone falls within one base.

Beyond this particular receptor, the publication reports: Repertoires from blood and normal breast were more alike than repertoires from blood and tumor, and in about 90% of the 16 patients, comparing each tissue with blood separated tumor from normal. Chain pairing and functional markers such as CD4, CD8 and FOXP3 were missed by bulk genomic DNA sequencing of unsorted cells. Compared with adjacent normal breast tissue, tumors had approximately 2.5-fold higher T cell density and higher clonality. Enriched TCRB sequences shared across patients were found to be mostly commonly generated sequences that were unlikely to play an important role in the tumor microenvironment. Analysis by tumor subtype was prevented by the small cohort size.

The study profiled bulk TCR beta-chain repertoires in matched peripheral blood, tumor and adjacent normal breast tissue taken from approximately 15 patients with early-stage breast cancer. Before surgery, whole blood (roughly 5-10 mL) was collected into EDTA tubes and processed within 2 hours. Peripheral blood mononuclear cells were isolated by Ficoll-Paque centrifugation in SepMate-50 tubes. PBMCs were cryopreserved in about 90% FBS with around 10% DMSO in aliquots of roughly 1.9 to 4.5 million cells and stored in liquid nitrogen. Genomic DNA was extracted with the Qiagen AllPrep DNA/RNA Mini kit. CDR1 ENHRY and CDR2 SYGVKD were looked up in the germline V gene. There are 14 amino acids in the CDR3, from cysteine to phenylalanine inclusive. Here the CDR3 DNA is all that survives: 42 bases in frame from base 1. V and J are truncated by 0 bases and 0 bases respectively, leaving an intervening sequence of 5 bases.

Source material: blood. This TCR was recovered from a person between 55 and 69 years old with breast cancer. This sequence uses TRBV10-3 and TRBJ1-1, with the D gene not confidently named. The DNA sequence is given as TGTGCCATCAGTGAGTCCAGAATGAACACTGAAGCTTTCTTT. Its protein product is CAISESRMNTEAFF.